The 27 T cell receptor beta chains below all came from one sample that was sequenced in a study of CD8 T cells in Susac syndrome. A quantity of roughly 0.5 to 1 ug RNA underwent reverse transcription using random hexamers. TCRdb analysed the immunoSEQ multiplex PCR reads with MiXCR anew, one entry per CDR3 protein. The sample has 90,000 to 110,000 distinct CDR3 sequences; 90% to 98% are singletons. Sequencing used CD4+ T cells from PBMCs. The receptors come from a human donor in good health.

The chain has TRBV2 and TRBJ2-3; 7 bases match TRBD1. Germline CDR1 SNHLY, CDR2 FYNNEI. Germline trimming cut 7 bases from V and 5 bases from J; bases unmatched to any gene: 6. The CDR3 loop spans 13 amino acids. The CDR3 reads CASKGARGDTQYF. The CDR3 coding sequence is TGTGCCAGCAAGGGGGCGCGAGGAGATACGCAGTATTTT.

Remarks on this clonotype: In this CDR3 the conserved last residue, phenylalanine or tryptophan, is missing, so a read error is likely. The chain joins TRBV29-1 to TRBJ2-3, with a tentative D call TRBD1 (6 bases). V shed 7 bases and J shed 1 base, with 15 bases lying between them. The germline CDR1 and CDR2 sequences are SQVTM and ANQGSEA. This CDR3 spans 14 amino acids. CDR3: CSAKQGTGTDTQYL. In nucleotides, the CDR3 is TGCAGCGCCAAACAGGGAACGGGCACAGATACGCAGTATCTT.

Here the CDR3 reads CASTRRGRGENIQYF. CDR3 nucleotide sequence: TGTGCCAGCACCCGAAGGGGGCGAGGGGAAAACATTCAGTACTTC. The chain recombines TRBV3-1 with TRBJ2-4; 7 bases agree with TRBD1. The trim removed 7 bases at V and 5 bases at J, leaving 11 bases unmatched. The CDR3 totals 15 residues. Germline CDR1 reads LGHDT; CDR2 reads YNNKEL (reference sequence).

V is TRBV25-1 and J is TRBJ2-7; TRBD2 aligns across 9 bases. The junction had 2 bases not matched to a gene; V was cut back by 1 base and J by 1 base. Germline-derived CDR1 and CDR2 are MGHDK and SYGVNS. The CDR3 totals 15 residues. The CDR3 DNA reads TGTGCCAGCAGTGAATCACTAGCGGGTTCCTACGAGCAGTACTTC. Translation gives CASSESLAGSYEQYF.

V gene TRBV12-3 or TRBV12-4 combines with J gene TRBJ2-2; D might be TRBD2 (5 bases). CDR3 length: 16 amino acids. Trimming took 6 bases from V and 0 from J, leaving 14 bases between them. In nucleotides, the CDR3 is TGTGCCAGCAGGGACTCGGCAGGACCGAACACCGGGGAGCTGTTTTTT. It encodes CASRDSAGPNTGELFF.

The chain combines TRBV5-4 with TRBJ2-6, with D tentatively TRBD2 (5 bases). This CDR3 is built from 16 residues. With 3 bases removed from V and 4 bases from J, the gap between germline ends came to 14 bases. The germline V gene encodes CDR1 SGHNT and CDR2 YYREEE (reference sequence). CDR3 nucleotide sequence: TGTGCCAGCAGCTCGGCCTCACCGGGAGGGGCCAACGTCCTGACTTTC. Protein product: CASSSASPGGANVLTF. Using reference TRBV5-4 and TRBJ2-6 for the parts outside the CDR3, the full variable domain is ETGVTQSPTHLIKTRGQQVTLRCSSQSGHNTVSWYQQALGQGPQFIFQYYREEENGRGNFPPRFSGLQFPNYSSELNVNALELDDSALYLCASSSASPGGANVLTFGAGSRLTVL.

This rearrangement joins TRBV9 to TRBJ2-3, with TRBD2 matching over 7 bases. Germline values: CDR1 SGDLS, CDR2 YYNGEE. The CDR3 is made up of 16 amino acids. Trimming took 3 bases from V and 2 from J; bases not matched to a gene: 9. The CDR3 is CASSEGPGLFTDTQYF. The CDR3 DNA reads as TGTGCCAGCAGCGAGGGTCCGGGACTATTCACAGATACGCAGTATTTT. Combining the CDR3 with reference TRBV9 and TRBJ2-3 gives the whole variable domain DSGVTQTPKHLITATGQRVTLRCSPRSGDLSVYWYQQSLDQGLQFLIQYYNGEERAKGNILERFSAQQFPDLHSELNLSSLELGDSALYFCASSEGPGLFTDTQYFGPGTRLTVL.

The J gene is TRBJ1-2, the V gene TRBV5-1; TRBD1 is a possible D gene (6 bases). The germline CDR1 and CDR2 sequences are SGHRS and YFSETQ. The CDR3 is made up of 13 amino acids. Between the trimmed V and J ends, which lost 4 bases and 4 bases, there was a span of 11 bases. Here the CDR3 DNA reads TGCGCCAGCAGCGCGGACAGCACCTATGGCTACACCTTC. Its translation: CASSADSTYGYTF.

This clonotype has a single count. The chain couples TRBV29-1 to TRBJ2-1, with 8 bases aligning to TRBD2. This CDR3 is built from 15 residues. Germline CDR1 SQVTM, CDR2 ANQGSEA. Germline trimming cut 5 bases from V and 6 bases from J; bases unmatched to any gene: 12. The CDR3 region is CSVSSGSNPSNEQFF. CDR3 DNA: TGCAGCGTTTCGAGCGGGAGTAACCCCTCCAATGAGCAGTTCTTC.

The genes are TRBV6-5 and TRBJ2-1; D may be TRBD1 (6 bases). Germline CDR1 and CDR2: MNHEY and SVGAGI. The V end was cut by 5 bases, the J end by 6 bases, with 11 bases between. The CDR3 loop spans 13 amino acids. The CDR3 loop is CASSQVRGNEQFF. CDR3 nucleotide sequence: TGTGCCAGCAGTCAAGTCAGGGGCAATGAGCAGTTCTTC.

The rearrangement joins TRBV29-1 to TRBJ2-5; D is undetermined. Deletions cut 0 bases from V and 5 bases from J, with 4 bases between. This CDR3 contains 11 residues. Looked up from germline, CDR1 is SQVTM and CDR2 is ANQGSEA. CDR3 DNA: TGCAGCGTTGAAGATCGCGAGACCCAGTACTTC. Residues: CSVEDRETQYF.

The rearrangement joins TRBV6-6 to TRBJ1-1; D unclear. Trimming removed 5 bases from V and 6 bases from J, with 13 bases in between. CDR3 length: 13 amino acids. CDR1 and CDR2 from the germline V gene are MNHNY and SVGAGI (reference sequence). CDR3 loop: CASSPDIRAEAFF. The CDR3 DNA follows: TGTGCCAGCAGTCCCGACATACGCGCTGAAGCTTTCTTT.

This sequence joins TRBV29-1 and TRBJ1-2; a weak D match, TRBD1 (5 bases). Trimming removed 7 bases from V and 8 bases from J, with 20 bases in between. CDR1 and CDR2 from the germline V gene are SQVTM and ANQGSEA. The CDR3 covers 13 residues. The DNA for the CDR3 is TGCAGCGGCAGGGACCCACTCTCCGGGGGCTACACCTTC. It codes for CSGRDPLSGGYTF.

The J gene is TRBJ2-7, the V gene TRBV10-3; TRBD2 matches at 13 bases. The CDR3 contains 14 residues. Germline assignment: CDR1 ENHRY and CDR2 SYGVKD. V lost 6 bases, J lost 2 bases, and 1 base stayed unmatched. For the CDR3, the DNA is TGTGCCATCAGCACTAGCGGGGGGGCCTACGAGCAGTACTTC. It codes for CAISTSGGAYEQYF.

The genes are TRBV7-9 and TRBJ2-5, with 8 nucleotides matching TRBD2. Germline CDR1 is SEHNR and CDR2 is FQNEAQ (reference sequence). This CDR3 has 12 amino acids. J was trimmed by 5 bases and V by 8 bases; bases with no gene match: 4. DNA of the CDR3: TGTGCCAGCTCACGGGAGGGGGAGACCCAGTACTTC. Its protein product is CASSREGETQYF. Full variable domain (rest looked up from reference TRBV7-9 and TRBJ2-5): DTGVSQNPRHKITKRGQNVTFRCDPISEHNRLYWYRQTLGQGPEFLTYFQNEAQLEKSRLLSDRFSAERPKGSFSTLEIQRTEQGDSAMYLCASSREGETQYFGPGTRLLVL.

The sample holds one count of this clonotype. The chain recombines TRBV20-1 with TRBJ2-5, with TRBD1 matching 10 bases. The CDR3 covers 15 residues. The germline gives CDR1 DFQATT, CDR2 SNEGSKA (reference sequence). V lost 6 bases and J lost 4; bases outside the gene matches: 11. DNA of the CDR3: TGCAGTGCACCCGACAGGGGGCGAGGCCCAGAGACCCAGTACTTC. It specifies CSAPDRGRGPETQYF.

The rearrangement joins TRBV19 to TRBJ2-5; D not resolved. CDR1 LNHDA and CDR2 SQIVND come from the germline V gene (reference sequence). V gave up 10 bases and J gave up 3 bases, with 15 bases separating them. CDR3 length: 13 amino acids. The CDR3 coding sequence is TGTGCCACCACGGCGACTTTTGAAGAGACCCAGTACTTC. It yields the protein CATTATFEETQYF.

This chain connects TRBV4-1 to TRBJ2-1; weak D call: TRBD2 (5 bases). The V gene lost 2 bases and the J gene lost 7 bases, with 21 bases spanning the gap. The CDR3 extends over 17 amino acids. Germline V gives CDR1 MGHRA, CDR2 YSYEKL. CDR3 sequence (DNA): TGCGCCAGCAGCCAACCCCCGGGGAGCGCCCCGGGGAATGAGCAGTTCTTC. This translates into CASSQPPGSAPGNEQFF.

The chain is built from TRBV3-1 and TRBJ1-3; no definite D call. This CDR3 has 17 residues. V was clipped by 0 bases and J by 0 bases, with 12 bases between them. The V gene's germline CDR1 is LGHDT and CDR2 YNNKEL (reference sequence). The CDR3 coding sequence is TGTGCCAGCAGCCAAGATGGCTGGCGGTTCTCTGGAAACACCATATATTTT. This gives the protein CASSQDGWRFSGNTIYF.

This chain uses TRBV4-2 with TRBJ2-3; 7 bases fit TRBD2. Germline V gene lookup returns CDR1 LGHNA and CDR2 YNFKEQ. V dropped 4 bases and J dropped 4; count of bases not matched to a gene: 14. The CDR3 covers 17 residues. The CDR3 DNA is TGTGCCAGCAGCCTCCACAAGGCGGGAGATTACCCAGATACGCAGTATTTT. It encodes CASSLHKAGDYPDTQYF.

The chain uses TRBV5-4 and TRBJ2-5; tentatively, D is TRBD1 or TRBD2 (6 bases each). V was clipped by 4 bases and J by 5 bases, with 15 bases between them. Germline V gene lookup returns CDR1 SGHNT and CDR2 YYREEE (reference sequence). CDR3 length: 14 amino acids. The CDR3, as DNA: TGTGCCAGCAGCCCCAAGGGGGGCTCGGAGACCCAGTACTTC. As protein: CASSPKGGSETQYF.

The rearrangement uses TRBV29-1 and TRBJ2-6; D not certain. Germline-derived CDR1 and CDR2 are SQVTM and ANQGSEA. The CDR3 is made up of 17 amino acids. The V end was cut by 7 bases, the J end by 1 base, with 20 bases between. CDR3 DNA: TGCAGCGATCAGCCGGATACGACTCGATCTGGGGCCAACGTCCTGACTTTC. Translation: CSDQPDTTRSGANVLTF.

The rearrangement joins TRBV2 to TRBJ2-1; perhaps TRBD2 as D (6 bases). The CDR3 contains 15 residues. Between the trimmed V and J ends, which lost 7 bases and 3 bases, there was a span of 16 bases. Germline V CDR1 and CDR2: SNHLY, FYNNEI. CDR3 in DNA: TGTGCCAGCATGGCTAGCGAGGTCCTCTACAATGAGCAGTTCTTC. It encodes CASMASEVLYNEQFF. The full variable domain, with the rest looked up from reference TRBV2 and TRBJ2-1, is EPEVTQTPSHQVTQMGQEVILRCVPISNHLYFYWYRQILGQKVEFLVSFYNNEISEKSEIFDDQFSVERPDGSNFTLKIRSTKLEDSAMYFCASMASEVLYNEQFFGPGTRLTVL.

The chain links TRBV6-6 to TRBJ2-3, with 9 bases that match TRBD1. The junction had 3 bases not matched to a gene; V was cut back by 2 bases and J by 6 bases. CDR3 length: 14 residues. Germline V CDR1 and CDR2: MNHNY, SVGAGI (reference sequence). CDR3 sequence reads: CASSYRGQGDTQYF. The DNA of the CDR3 is TGTGCCAGCAGTTACAGGGGACAGGGTGATACGCAGTATTTT.

The chain is built from TRBV7-2 and TRBJ1-5, with D uncertain. Germline CDR1 and CDR2: SGHTA and FQGNSA. Deletions cut 1 base from V and 4 bases from J, with 11 bases between. The CDR3 sequence is 15 residues long. CDR3 in amino acids: CASSLGGTRNQPQHF. The CDR3, as DNA: TGTGCCAGCAGCTTAGGAGGAACACGGAATCAGCCCCAGCATTTT.

This chain connects TRBV24-1 to TRBJ2-1; D could derive from TRBD1 or TRBD2 (6 bases each). Trimming took 7 bases from V and 10 from J, leaving 16 bases between them. Germline V gives CDR1 KGHDR, CDR2 SFDVKD. CDR3 size: 13 residues. CDR3 protein: CATSGGGDREQFF. CDR3 DNA: TGTGCCACCAGCGGAGGGGGAGACAGGGAGCAGTTCTTC.

This sequence joins TRBV5-6 and TRBJ2-7; D call uncertain. Trimming took 0 bases from V and 2 from J, leaving 9 bases between them. CDR3 length: 14 amino acids. CDR1 and CDR2 from the germline V gene are SGHDT and YYEEEE. CDR3 loop: CASSLDAGAYEQYF. The DNA for the CDR3 is TGTGCCAGCAGCTTGGATGCCGGAGCCTACGAGCAGTACTTC.